The 32 T cell receptor beta chains below come from one sample, sequenced in a study of T cell changes during pregnancy in multiple sclerosis. Profiled with immunoSEQ multiplex PCR; TCRdb holds only in-frame clones, not every one. The table records 35,000 to 50,000 clones, roughly 90% of them present only once. Sequencing was performed on CD4+ T cells from peripheral blood mononuclear cells, taken in the first trimester of pregnancy. The receptors come from a female donor with multiple sclerosis, enrolled in a pregnancy study.

The genes are TRBV5-6 and TRBJ2-2; 10 bases are shared with TRBD2. The CDR3 totals 16 residues. J lost 3 bases, V lost 2 bases, and 4 bases had no gene match. The germline V gene encodes CDR1 SGHDT and CDR2 YYEEEE. The CDR3 protein is CASSLAGGPDTGELFF. The DNA of the CDR3 is TGTGCCAGCAGCTTAGCGGGAGGGCCAGACACCGGGGAGCTGTTTTTT.

The chain employs TRBV11-2 and TRBJ2-3, with 7 bases that match TRBD2. Germline lookup yields CDR1 SGHAT and CDR2 FQNNGV. Trimming took 5 bases from V and 9 from J; bases not matched to a gene: 17. The CDR3 spans 16 residues. CDR3 protein: CASSPKGGGAPTTQYF. The DNA of the CDR3 is TGTGCCAGCAGCCCCAAAGGCGGGGGTGCCCCGACGACGCAGTATTTT.

The CDR3 sequence: CASSVDRVETQYF. For the CDR3, the DNA is TGTGCCAGCAGCGTAGACAGGGTGGAGACCCAGTACTTC. The gene calls are TRBV9 and TRBJ2-5; D perhaps matches TRBD1 (6 bases). The CDR3 has 13 residues. In germline, CDR1 is SGDLS, CDR2 YYNGEE. The V gene lost 0 bases and the J gene lost 5 bases, with 8 bases spanning the gap.

The gene calls are TRBV5-1 and TRBJ2-2; possibly TRBD1 for D (6 bases). The ends were cut back, 0 bases at V and 4 bases at J, with 7 bases in the middle. Germline values: CDR1 SGHRS, CDR2 YFSETQ. CDR3 length: 14 amino acids. The CDR3 is CASSLGGGTGELFF. In nucleotides, the CDR3 is TGCGCCAGCAGCTTGGGAGGGGGCACCGGGGAGCTGTTTTTT. Drawing the rest from reference TRBV5-1 and TRBJ2-2, the complete variable domain is KAGVTQTPRYLIKTRGQQVTLSCSPISGHRSVSWYQQTPGQGLQFLFEYFSETQRNKGNFPGRFSGRQFSNSRSEMNVSTLELGDSALYLCASSLGGGTGELFFGEGSRLTVL.

The rearrangement links TRBV28 to TRBJ2-1; perhaps TRBD2 as D (5 bases). Trimming stripped 7 bases from V and 10 bases from J, with 20 bases between. The CDR3 length is 14 residues. Germline V gives CDR1 MDHEN, CDR2 SYDVKM. The chain's CDR3 is CASKSGGPTLEQFF. DNA of the CDR3: TGTGCCAGCAAGTCTGGAGGACCAACCTTAGAGCAGTTCTTC.

J is TRBJ2-7 and V is TRBV7-2, with D possibly being TRBD2 (7 bases). Germline V gives CDR1 SGHTA, CDR2 FQGNSA. The CDR3 length is 16 residues. Between the trimmed V and J ends, which lost 5 bases and 6 bases, there was a span of 23 bases. The CDR3 DNA sequence: TGTGCCAGCAGCCTTGAGGGGGGGGGCCTAGGAGTCGAGCAGTACTTC. Encoded protein: CASSLEGGGLGVEQYF. Full variable domain (outside the CDR3, taken from reference TRBV7-2 and TRBJ2-7): GAGVSQSPSNKVTEKGKDVELRCDPISGHTALYWYRQSLGQGLEFLIYFQGNSAPDKSGLPSDRFSAERTGGSVSTLTIQRTQQEDSAVYLCASSLEGGGLGVEQYFGPGTRLTVT.

The chain employs TRBV2 and TRBJ1-1; TRBD1 might be the D (6 bases). The CDR3 is 12 residues long. Trimming pared 6 bases from V and 4 bases from J, leaving 9 bases between. Germline V CDR1 and CDR2: SNHLY, FYNNEI. This CDR3 is CASRQGTTEAFF. Written as DNA, the CDR3 is TGTGCCAGCAGGCAGGGGACCACTGAAGCTTTCTTT.

The genes are TRBV5-5 and TRBJ2-6, with a weak D call TRBD2 (6 bases). Deletions cut 1 base from V and 9 bases from J, with 8 bases between. CDR1 is SGHKS and CDR2 is YYEKEE in the germline V gene (reference sequence). The CDR3 runs to 13 residues. The CDR3 loop reads CASSLKEGNVLTF. Written as DNA, the CDR3 is TGTGCCAGCAGCTTGAAGGAGGGCAACGTCCTGACTTTC.

The chain has TRBV27 and TRBJ2-1; 13 bases align to TRBD2. The CDR3 spans 15 residues. In germline, CDR1 is MNHEY, CDR2 SMNVEV (reference sequence). Trimming removed 8 bases from V and 2 bases from J; junction bases left unmatched: 3. The CDR3 loop is CASGLAGAPYNEQFF. CDR3 nucleotides: TGTGCCAGCGGACTAGCGGGAGCCCCCTACAATGAGCAGTTCTTC.

CDR3 in amino acids: CASSLDGLASSYEQYF. CDR3 in DNA: TGCGCCAGCAGCTTGGATGGACTAGCGTCGTCCTACGAGCAGTACTTC. The V gene is TRBV5-1, the J gene TRBJ2-7; TRBD2 agrees at 9 bases. Germline lookup yields CDR1 SGHRS and CDR2 YFSETQ. V was clipped by 0 bases and J by 1 base; unmatched bases: 5. The CDR3 length is 16 residues. Drawing the rest from reference TRBV5-1 and TRBJ2-7, the complete variable domain is KAGVTQTPRYLIKTRGQQVTLSCSPISGHRSVSWYQQTPGQGLQFLFEYFSETQRNKGNFPGRFSGRQFSNSRSEMNVSTLELGDSALYLCASSLDGLASSYEQYFGPGTRLTVT.

The J gene is TRBJ2-3, the V gene TRBV15; 8 bases agree with TRBD1. From germline, CDR1 is LNHNV and CDR2 YYDKDF (reference sequence). J lost 4 bases, V lost 3 bases, and 3 bases had no gene match. This CDR3 has 14 residues. In DNA, the CDR3 is TGTGCCACCAGCAGGGACAGGGCGGCAGATACGCAGTATTTT. This translates into CATSRDRAADTQYF.

The CDR3 DNA follows: TGTGCCAGTAGTACGGGACAGGAAATTCGTGGAAACACCATATATTTT. Its protein is CASSTGQEIRGNTIYF. V and J are TRBV19 and TRBJ1-3, with 8 bases lining up with TRBD1. The CDR3 totals 16 residues. Germline V lookup: CDR1 LNHDA, CDR2 SQIVND (reference sequence). V lost 4 bases, J lost 3 bases, and 8 bases stayed unmatched. Drawing the rest from reference TRBV19 and TRBJ1-3, the complete variable domain is DGGITQSPKYLFRKEGQNVTLSCEQNLNHDAMYWYRQDPGQGLRLIYYSQIVNDFQKGDIAEGYSVSREKKESFPLTVTSAQKNPTAFYLCASSTGQEIRGNTIYFGEGSWLTVV.

The rearrangement joins TRBV6-5 to TRBJ1-4; 8 bases line up with TRBD1. The CDR3 spans 15 residues. V was clipped by 2 bases and J by 8 bases; unmatched bases: 7. In germline, CDR1 is MNHEY, CDR2 SVGAGI. CDR3 loop: CASSYGAGGGEKLFF. CDR3 bases: TGTGCCAGCAGTTACGGAGCAGGGGGCGGAGAAAAACTGTTTTTT.

The CDR3 spells CASTHAKLAKNIQYF. CDR3 coding DNA: TGTGCCAGCACCCACGCTAAACTAGCCAAAAACATTCAGTACTTC. The rearrangement uses TRBV2 and TRBJ2-4; D gene uncertain. V was cut by 7 bases and J by 0 bases, with 13 bases left in between. This CDR3 is 15 amino acids long. Germline V CDR1 and CDR2: SNHLY, FYNNEI.

The V call is TRBV9, the J call TRBJ2-3; TRBD2 aligns across 12 bases. This CDR3 is built from 18 residues. V gave up 0 bases and J gave up 5 bases; unmatched junction bases: 10. Germline loops: CDR1 SGDLS, CDR2 YYNGEE. Here the CDR3 DNA reads TGTGCCAGCAGCGTAGGGGTTAGACTAGCGGGAGTTCAAGATACGCAGTATTTT. It codes for CASSVGVRLAGVQDTQYF.

CDR3 sequence: CASFSAGGTQYF. In nucleotides, the CDR3 is TGTGCCAGTTTCTCGGCCGGAGGGACCCAGTACTTC. The chain joins TRBV6-1 to TRBJ2-5; a possible D gene is TRBD2 (5 bases). This CDR3 has 12 residues. Trimming took off 9 bases at V and 7 bases at J, with 15 bases between the two ends. Germline loops: CDR1 MNHNS, CDR2 SASEGT.

The chain has TRBV6-1 and TRBJ1-1; TRBD1 might be the D (5 bases). The germline V and J ends were trimmed by 5 bases and 10 bases, with 23 bases remaining between them. Germline V CDR1 and CDR2: MNHNS, SASEGT. CDR3 length: 15 residues. The CDR3: CASSRSRGNGTGAFF. The CDR3 DNA is TGTGCCAGCAGTAGATCCCGGGGGAATGGAACGGGAGCTTTCTTT.

This clone was detected only a few times. This rearrangement joins TRBV7-3 to TRBJ2-2; D is possibly TRBD2 (7 bases). Per the germline V gene, CDR1 is SGHTA and CDR2 is FQGTGA. The CDR3 loop spans 14 amino acids. V gave up 6 bases and J gave up 5 bases, with 13 bases separating them. The CDR3 region has the DNA TGTGCCAGCAGTGGAGGGGGGGATACCGGGGAGCTGTTTTTT. Amino acids: CASSGGGDTGELFF.

This chain joins TRBV11-3 and TRBJ2-3, with TRBD2 identical over 9 bases. This CDR3 has 16 residues. The V and J ends lost 2 bases and 4 bases, in that order; junction bases with no gene match: 7. Germline V gene lookup returns CDR1 SGHNT and CDR2 YENEEA. This CDR3 reads CASSLKGGRAADTQYF. CDR3 in DNA: TGTGCCAGCAGCTTAAAAGGCGGGAGGGCCGCAGATACGCAGTATTTT.

V usage is TRBV28 and J usage is TRBJ1-5; tentatively, D is TRBD1 (6 bases). The CDR3 runs 17 residues. Trimming shortened V by 3 bases and J by 4 bases, and 19 bases separated the two germline ends. Germline-derived CDR1 and CDR2 are MDHEN and SYDVKM. The CDR3: CASSLYRDKGHNQPQHF. CDR3 in DNA: TGTGCCAGCAGTTTGTATCGGGACAAGGGTCATAATCAGCCCCAGCATTTT.

The chain links TRBV28 to TRBJ1-2, with D unresolved. V was clipped by 3 bases and J by 5 bases, with 10 bases between them. CDR1 and CDR2 from the germline V gene are MDHEN and SYDVKM. The CDR3 loop spans 13 amino acids. The CDR3 DNA is TGTGCCAGCAGTTTCAGCGGGGTTTATGGCTACACCTTC. It yields the protein CASSFSGVYGYTF.

This sequence joins TRBV30 and TRBJ2-5; 9 bases line up with TRBD2. Germline V gene data show CDR1 as GTSNPN and CDR2 as SVGIG (reference sequence). This CDR3 spans 13 amino acids. The junction had 4 bases not matched to a gene; V was cut back by 5 bases and J by 3 bases. CDR3 nucleotide sequence: TGTGCCTGGGCGCTAGCGGGAAAAGAGACCCAGTACTTC. This encodes CAWALAGKETQYF.

This clone came up a few times. This chain joins TRBV5-1 and TRBJ1-2; 8 positions agree with TRBD1. Germline CDR1 SGHRS, CDR2 YFSETQ. Trimming at V came to 4 bases and at J to 1 base, leaving 12 bases not matched to a gene. This CDR3 is built from 17 residues. The CDR3 nucleotides read TGCGCCAGCAGCGCCCTGACAGGGGACTTCGTTAACTATGGCTACACCTTC. It translates to CASSALTGDFVNYGYTF.

The chain recombines TRBV18 with TRBJ2-2, with D possibly TRBD1 on 6 matching bases. Per germline, CDR1 KGHSH and CDR2 LQKENI. This CDR3 is 14 amino acids long. Trimming removed 1 base from V and 6 bases from J, with 9 bases in between. The CDR3 loop reads CASSPRTDSGELFF. Here the CDR3 DNA reads TGTGCCAGCTCACCACGGACAGACTCCGGGGAGCTGTTTTTT.

Only a few counts were recorded for this clone. The chain is built from TRBV30 and TRBJ1-2; D is possibly TRBD1 (5 bases). V was clipped by 4 bases and J by 5 bases, with 11 bases between them. Germline V gene data show CDR1 as GTSNPN and CDR2 as SVGIG (reference sequence). The CDR3 is made up of 12 amino acids. In DNA form, the CDR3 reads TGTGCCTGGACACAGGAGAATTATGGCTACACCTTC. Its protein product is CAWTQENYGYTF.

The chain combines TRBV7-8 with TRBJ1-1, with no clear D. The CDR3 contains 15 residues. Germline CDR1 and CDR2: SGHVS and FQNEAQ. V dropped 2 bases and J dropped 0 bases, with 10 bases sitting between them. The CDR3: CASSLRNSLNTEAFF. In DNA, the CDR3 is TGTGCCAGCAGCTTAAGGAACAGCTTGAACACTGAAGCTTTCTTT.

The rearrangement joins TRBV19 to TRBJ1-4, with no clear D. Trimming took off 7 bases at V and 8 bases at J, with 17 bases between the two ends. The CDR3 runs 14 residues. The germline V gene has CDR1 LNHDA and CDR2 SQIVND (reference sequence). This chain's CDR3 is CASTSAWRGEKLFF. In nucleotides, the CDR3 is TGTGCCAGTACCTCGGCGTGGCGAGGGGAAAAACTGTTTTTT.

The chain is built from TRBV19 and TRBJ1-2; no clear D. This CDR3 has 13 residues. The V end was cut by 3 bases, the J end by 8 bases, with 13 bases between. Germline lookup yields CDR1 LNHDA and CDR2 SQIVND (reference sequence). The CDR3 DNA reads TGTGCCAGTAGTATCGGAACTATGTCCGGCTACACCTTC. Translated: CASSIGTMSGYTF.

A remark on this clone: One end of the junction fails to match germline, which may point to a read error. V usage is TRBV7-8 and J usage is TRBJ2-6; 9 bases match TRBD1. The CDR3 has 17 amino acids. Germline-derived CDR1 and CDR2 are SGHVS and FQNEAQ. The chain's CDR3 is CASSLGQGMIRANVLTF. CDR3 sequence (DNA): TGTGCCAGCAGTTTAGGACAGGGGATGATTAGGGCCAACGTCCTGACTTTC. The variable domain in full, with the rest retrieved from reference TRBV7-8 and TRBJ2-6, is GAGVSQSPRYKVAKRGQDVALRCDPISGHVSLFWYQQALGQGPEFLTYFQNEAQLDKSGLPSDRFFAERPEGSVSTLKIQRTQQEDSAVYLCASSLGQGMIRANVLTFGAGSRLTVL.

CDR3 region: CASSAGRAGNIQYF. CDR3 in DNA: TGTGCCAGCAGTGCGGGGAGGGCCGGAAACATTCAGTACTTC. The V and J genes are TRBV11-2 and TRBJ2-4; 7 bases are a match to TRBD2. From germline, CDR1 is SGHAT and CDR2 FQNNGV. The length of the CDR3 is 14 residues. The ends lost 6 bases at V and 6 bases at J; junction bases unmatched: 8.

V usage is TRBV6-5 and J usage is TRBJ2-7; D is possibly TRBD2 (6 bases). Germline CDR1 and CDR2: MNHEY and SVGAGI. Trimming stripped 8 bases from V and 4 bases from J, with 18 bases between. This CDR3 comprises 14 residues. The CDR3 DNA is TGTGCCAGCTCTCCATCGGGGGTAAGGTACGAGCAGTACTTC. As protein: CASSPSGVRYEQYF.

This rearrangement joins TRBV15 to TRBJ2-1; 10 bases agree with TRBD2. Germline V gives CDR1 LNHNV, CDR2 YYDKDF (reference sequence). V was clipped by 0 bases and J by 2 bases; unmatched bases: 7. This CDR3 is built from 18 residues. CDR3 bases: TGTGCCACCAGCAGAGAGGGAATAGCGGGAGGCCCCTACAATGAGCAGTTCTTC. Translated: CATSREGIAGGPYNEQFF.